The 16 T cell receptor beta chains below come from one sample, sequenced in a study of blood T cell repertoires in COVID-19. Assay used: immunoSEQ multiplex PCR; TCRdb lists only in-frame clones, some missing. This table holds 90,000 or so clones, 87% found once. Sample: peripheral blood. The receptor set was obtained from a human donor in a cohort sampled during active COVID-19.

The chain combines TRBV6-2 or TRBV6-3 with TRBJ1-1, with D unclear. Trimming took off 2 bases at V and 3 bases at J, with 7 bases between the two ends. Germline CDR1 and CDR2: MNHEY and SVGEGT. This CDR3 comprises 13 residues. CDR3 in DNA: TGTGCCAGCAGTTACCCGGGGTACACTGAAGCTTTCTTT. This encodes CASSYPGYTEAFF.

This clone has a count of ten or more. The rearrangement links TRBV27 to TRBJ1-2, with TRBD1 matching 9 bases. V lost 2 bases, J lost 6 bases, and 7 bases stayed unmatched. In germline, CDR1 is MNHEY, CDR2 SMNVEV (reference sequence). The CDR3 runs to 15 residues. The CDR3 loop is CASSLEHRGHDGYTF. The CDR3 DNA sequence: TGTGCCAGCAGTTTAGAACACAGGGGGCACGATGGCTACACCTTC.

The gene calls are TRBV9 and TRBJ1-2; 8 nucleotides line up with TRBD1. The J segment lost 6 bases and the V segment lost 3 bases, leaving 16 bases of the junction unmatched. The germline CDR1 and CDR2 sequences are SGDLS and YYNGEE. CDR3 length: 17 residues. CDR3 sequence reads: CASSAHIGQGGLDGYTF. The CDR3 region has the DNA TGTGCCAGCAGCGCCCACATCGGACAGGGAGGGTTAGATGGCTACACCTTC.

The chain joins TRBV12-5 to TRBJ1-5, with 8 nucleotides matching TRBD1. V dropped 9 bases and J dropped 4; count of bases not matched to a gene: 5. The germline CDR1 and CDR2 sequences are LGHNT and FRNRAP. The CDR3 consists of 13 residues. CDR3 amino acids: CARPRTGNQPQHF. CDR3 nucleotide sequence: TGTGCTAGGCCGCGGACAGGGAATCAGCCCCAGCATTTT.

This rearrangement joins TRBV11-2 to TRBJ2-4; D might be TRBD2 (6 bases). This CDR3 spans 17 amino acids. Germline values: CDR1 SGHAT, CDR2 FQNNGV. Between the trimmed V and J ends, which lost 4 bases and 0 bases, there was a span of 16 bases. Here the CDR3 DNA reads TGTGCCAGCAGCTCCTCACAGTGGGGGGTAGCCAAAAACATTCAGTACTTC. Translated, it gives CASSSSQWGVAKNIQYF. The whole variable domain, remainder taken from reference TRBV11-2 and TRBJ2-4, is EAGVAQSPRYKIIEKRQSVAFWCNPISGHATLYWYQQILGQGPKLLIQFQNNGVVDDSQLPKDRFSAERLKGVDSTLKIQPAKLEDSAVYLCASSSSQWGVAKNIQYFGAGTRLSVL.

The chain carries TRBV6-2 or TRBV6-3 and TRBJ1-5; 7 nucleotides align to TRBD1. Germline V lookup: CDR1 MNHEY, CDR2 SVGEGT. The V segment lost 6 bases and the J segment 6 bases; nucleotides outside the gene matches: 8. The CDR3 loop spans 14 amino acids. CDR3 sequence: CASSLLQGIQPQHF. CDR3 nucleotide sequence: TGTGCCAGCAGCCTGTTACAGGGGATTCAGCCCCAGCATTTT.

This chain links TRBV6-6 with TRBJ1-3; no clear D. Germline CDR1 and CDR2: MNHNY and SVGAGI (reference sequence). V was shortened by 0 bases and J by 0 bases, with 9 bases between the two germline ends. The length of the CDR3 is 16 residues. The CDR3 here is CASSYSQISSGNTIYF. The CDR3 bases are TGTGCCAGCAGTTACTCGCAGATTTCCTCTGGAAACACCATATATTTT.

This clone was found a few times. This sequence joins TRBV24-1 and TRBJ2-7; 9 bases map to TRBD2. CDR3 size: 12 residues. With 8 bases clipped from V and 7 bases from J, the junction kept 5 bases outside the gene matches. Looked up from germline, CDR1 is KGHDR and CDR2 is SFDVKD. CDR3 protein: CATTGLAGEQYF. CDR3 nucleotides: TGTGCCACCACTGGGCTAGCGGGGGAGCAGTACTTC.

This chain joins TRBV6-1 and TRBJ2-2; TRBD2 is a possible D gene (5 bases). V lost 2 bases and J lost 4, with 14 bases in between. CDR3 length: 16 amino acids. Germline values: CDR1 MNHNS, CDR2 SASEGT. The CDR3 loop reads CASSELHPGGTGELFF. In DNA, the CDR3 is TGTGCCAGCAGTGAATTGCACCCCGGAGGCACCGGGGAGCTGTTTTTT.

This clone came up once. The V and J genes are TRBV5-1 and TRBJ1-4; D unclear. Germline CDR1 SGHRS, CDR2 YFSETQ. CDR3 length equals 14 residues. V dropped 4 bases and J dropped 0 bases, with 7 bases sitting between them. In DNA, the CDR3 is TGCGCCAGCAGCAGCAGCGCAACTAATGAAAAACTGTTTTTT. Its protein product is CASSSSATNEKLFF.

The J gene is TRBJ1-4, the V gene TRBV2; 8 bases line up with TRBD1. V was clipped by 5 bases and J by 1 base; unmatched bases: 3. Germline V gene data show CDR1 as SNHLY and CDR2 as FYNNEI. This CDR3 is built from 15 residues. This CDR3 is CASSPDRGTNEKLFF. CDR3 nucleotide sequence: TGTGCCAGCAGTCCCGACAGGGGAACTAATGAAAAACTGTTTTTT. Together with reference TRBV2 and TRBJ1-4, the CDR3 gives the full variable domain: EPEVTQTPSHQVTQMGQEVILRCVPISNHLYFYWYRQILGQKVEFLVSFYNNEISEKSEIFDDQFSVERPDGSNFTLKIRSTKLEDSAMYFCASSPDRGTNEKLFFGSGTQLSVL.

J is TRBJ2-2 and V is TRBV24-1; TRBD1 matches 7 bases. The V gene's germline CDR1 is KGHDR and CDR2 SFDVKD. Germline trimming cut 4 bases from V and 6 bases from J; bases unmatched to any gene: 10. CDR3 length equals 16 residues. The chain's CDR3 is CATSDPETGFAGELFF. CDR3 sequence (DNA): TGTGCCACCAGTGACCCCGAGACAGGGTTCGCCGGGGAGCTGTTTTTT.

The rearrangement links TRBV7-2 to TRBJ2-3; D not resolved. Germline V gene lookup returns CDR1 SGHTA and CDR2 FQGNSA. Between the trimmed V and J ends, which lost 3 bases and 2 bases, there was a span of 3 bases. The CDR3 covers 12 residues. CDR3 DNA: TGTGCCAGCAGCTTTCTCACAGATACGCAGTATTTT. It codes for CASSFLTDTQYF.

The V call is TRBV7-2, the J call TRBJ1-5; weak D call: TRBD1 (6 bases). Germline assignment: CDR1 SGHTA and CDR2 FQGNSA. This CDR3 has 14 residues. V was trimmed by 3 bases and J by 0 bases, leaving 6 bases between them. CDR3 sequence (DNA): TGTGCCAGCAGCTTGGACAGTAGCAATCAGCCCCAGCATTTT. Translated, it gives CASSLDSSNQPQHF.

This sequence joins TRBV2 and TRBJ2-3; 13 bases align to TRBD2. With 6 bases clipped from V and 1 base from J, the junction kept 7 bases outside the gene matches. This CDR3 spans 17 amino acids. Germline CDR1 reads SNHLY; CDR2 reads FYNNEI. CDR3 residues: CASRTGTSGVGTDTQYF. In DNA, the CDR3 is TGTGCCAGCAGGACCGGGACTAGCGGGGTTGGCACAGATACGCAGTATTTT.

The chain links TRBV18 to TRBJ2-5, with 10 bases fitting TRBD2. Per germline, CDR1 KGHSH and CDR2 LQKENI. The CDR3 runs 15 residues. V lost 2 bases to trimming and J lost 5 bases; unmatched junction nucleotides: 5. The CDR3, as DNA: TGTGCCAGCTCACCAAAGACTAGCGGGTCGGAGACCCAGTACTTC. This codes for CASSPKTSGSETQYF.